This record concerns one TCR beta chain sequence. The target antigen is unknown. This entry comes from a study of CD8 T cells in ankylosing spondylitis. Study observations and caveats: Disease-associated clones were reportedly significantly overrepresented in matched ankylosing spondylitis synovial fluid. As for the disease-linked clones, they showed a CD8+ phenotype and occurred at relatively low frequencies in peripheral blood. It appeared that ankylosing spondylitis blood was characterized by a TCR beta motif of roughly 8 highly homologous variants.

TCRdb re-analysed the 5' RACE reads in MiXCR, keeping a single row per CDR3 protein. The sample lists 200,000 to 300,000 distinct CDR3 sequences, approximately 10% seen once, with about 2.8% in the top ten. The CDR3 consists of 16 residues. Germline V lookup: CDR1 GTSNPN, CDR2 SVGIG (reference sequence). The V end lost 3 bases, the J end lost 0 bases, and 18 bases lay between the germline ends. This sequence was found in a male donor with ankylosing spondylitis or in good health (not recorded which). Material: blood, either unsorted or a sorted T cell fraction (not recorded which). V usage is TRBV30 and J usage is TRBJ2-7, with a tentative D call TRBD2 (6 bases). CDR3 residues: CAWRGRGSAYSYEQYF. For the CDR3, the DNA is TGTGCCTGGAGGGGGCGGGGTAGCGCCTACTCCTACGAGCAGTACTTC.